The text below deals with one TCR beta chain. This receptor's antigen is unknown. No quality values exist for individual bases; no much larger clone is one base distant. TCRbeta CDR3 regions were amplified from genomic DNA by means of the immunoSEQ Assay, a bias-controlled multiplex PCR. Per the source publication's procedure: The number of nucleated cells in each sample was estimated from the amplification of reference gene primers within the assay. To quantify the absolute abundance of each unique TCRbeta CDR3 rearrangement, sequence reads were collapsed and filtered. For each sample, productive Simpson clonality was calculated by taking the square root of Simpson's diversity index across productive rearrangements. The clones in this table, taken by TCRdb from immuneACCESS, are in-frame only. Not every clone is retained; where verified, under half of the shortfall comes from an unresolved V gene, and the cause of the rest is unknown. D and trimming were read from the DNA, whereas the V and J calls and clone size are those reported in that table. The sample has 150,000 or so clones on record, around 89% of them singletons. Just under 3% of the sample is in the top ten clones.

The data derive from a study of blood T cell repertoires in COVID-19 (dated by TCRdb to the early 2020s). Regarding the research as a whole: Samples covering the acute and convalescent phases of COVID-19 were provided by collaborators in the United States, Italy and Spain. The prospective study material was composed of cDNA or gDNA derived from T cells, B-cell-depleted T cells, or PBMCs. The repertoires were made available in a free public database intended to serve as a resource for research on the immune response to SARS-CoV-2. Where HLA class I and class II types were available, the types were taken from metadata supplied by the sample provider, not from assay-based typing. Subjects who had been exposed to COVID-19, were actively infected with it, or had recovered from it provided the deeply sampled blood TCRbeta repertoires that made up the dataset. A de-identified subject ID, COVID-19 status, age in years and sex were almost always included in the sample metadata. Samples came from the ongoing ImmuneRACE study (first 160 participants) plus 1,254 subjects from 6 global collaborators. Broader findings and caveats from the paper: The amount of clinical and demographic metadata varied by source and participant and was provided uncurated.

Collaborating institutions collected whole blood in K2EDTA tubes following their own protocols. Collaborator samples were shipped for TCRbeta analysis as frozen whole blood, isolated PBMCs, or DNA extracted from either sample type. Cut back by 2 bases and 9 bases, the V and J ends lie 17 bases apart. Measured from the cysteine to the phenylalanine, the CDR3 is 15 residues long. The CDR3 DNA has 45 bases and is translated from base 1. CDR1 SGHTA and CDR2 FQGTGA are derived from the germline V gene. Sequencing used peripheral blood. The sequence was obtained from a man aged 55 to 70 with active or convalescent COVID-19. The sequence is built from TRBV7-3 and TRBJ1-5; the D segment could be TRBD1, given 6 matching bases. The nucleotide sequence reads as follows: TGTGCCAGCAGCTTAGATGGGACACACTCGCGGCCCCAGCATTTT. Its protein reads: CASSLDGTHSRPQHF. The variable domain in full, with residues beyond the CDR3 obtained from the reference TRBV7-3 and TRBJ1-5 genes, is GAGVSQTPSNKVTEKGKYVELRCDPISGHTALYWYRQSLGQGPEFLIYFQGTGAADDSGLPNDRFFAVRPEGSVSTLKIQRTERGDSAVYLCASSLDGTHSRPQHFGDGTRLSIL.